Listed below are T cell receptor beta chains from one sample, sequenced in a study of T cell responses to AZD1222 COVID-19 vaccine. Data came from immunoSEQ multiplex PCR; TCRdb stores just in-frame clones and leaves some out. In the table there are 130,000 or so clones, roughly 85% of which are singletons. Here the sequenced sample was peripheral blood, taken 28 days after the second dose of the MenACWY control vaccine. All receptors derive from an adult who received the MenACWY meningococcal vaccine as a control. Both conserved end residues are part of each CDR3. The order of the fields is J gene, D gene, V gene, clone size, CDR3 DNA, CDR3 protein. The D gene is left open where the match is weak. Clone size is not always given. Where it is, it says once, few, many or a class for expanded clones.

TRBJ1-1 NA TRBV7-3 NA TGTGCCAGCAGCTTACGTCCAGGAGGTAACACTGAAGCTTTCTTT CASSLRPGGNTEAFF
TRBJ1-2 NA TRBV11-2 NA TGTGCCAGCAGGTCGGGGCACTATGGCTACACCTTC CASRSGHYGYTF
TRBJ1-4 NA TRBV10-3 NA TGTGCCATCAGTGAGTCGGGCAGGGATGAAAAACTGTTTTTT CAISESGRDEKLFF
TRBJ1-5 NA TRBV28 NA TGTGCCAGCGGCAGACCTTATCAGCCCCAGCATTTT CASGRPYQPQHF
TRBJ1-6 NA TRBV11-3 NA TGTGCCAGCAGCTTAGAAGGCAGGGGAGGATCCTATAATTCACCCCTCCACTTT CASSLEGRGGSYNSPLHF
TRBJ2-6 NA TRBV11-2 NA TGTGCCAGCAGCACCGGGGCCAACGTCCTGACTTTC CASSTGANVLTF
TRBJ2-1 TRBD2 TRBV5-4 NA TGTGCCAGCAGCCCATATGGTACTAGCGGGGGCTCCTACAATGAGCAGTTCTTC CASSPYGTSGGSYNEQFF
TRBJ1-4 TRBD1 TRBV5-6 few TGTGCCAGCAGCTTGGATGGCAGGGGGCCTGAAAAACTGTTTTTT CASSLDGRGPEKLFF
TRBJ2-5 NA TRBV29-1 NA TGCAGCGTTGAGATCAACCAAGAGACCCAGTACTTC CSVEINQETQYF
TRBJ2-7 TRBD1 TRBV6-2/TRBV6-3 NA TGTGCCAGCAGTTCCTTGGGGACAGTGGGCCGGGTGCAGTACTTC CASSSLGTVGRVQYF
TRBJ1-2 NA TRBV19 NA TGTGCCAGTAGTATAGGTTTTTTCGCGGAACCTTCTAACTATGGCTACACCTTC CASSIGFFAEPSNYGYTF